Below are 6 T cell receptor beta chains sequenced from a single sample in a study of T cells in localized non-small cell lung cancer. Only in-frame clones appear in the TCRdb table, and some are missing; sequencing was by immunoSEQ multiplex PCR. The sample has some 25,000 clones, approximately 84% seen once; the top ten hold 5% to 6.5%. The source was peripheral blood, collected before any cancer treatment. All receptors derive from a male donor at least 60 years old with stage II squamous cell lung carcinoma.

V gene TRBV2 combines with J gene TRBJ2-7, with D maybe TRBD2 (5 bases). The germline V gene has CDR1 SNHLY and CDR2 FYNNEI. CDR3 length: 15 residues. V lost 6 bases, J lost 0 bases, and 15 bases lay in between. CDR3 in amino acids: CASSVRGKSSYEQYF. CDR3 coding DNA: TGTGCCAGCAGCGTGCGAGGGAAAAGCTCCTACGAGCAGTACTTC.

The chain uses TRBV7-8 and TRBJ2-7, with D tentatively TRBD1 or TRBD2 (5 bases each). The CDR3 sequence is 14 residues long. V gave up 10 bases and J gave up 1 base, with 17 bases separating them. Germline V gene sequence: CDR1 SGHVS, CDR2 FQNEAQ. In nucleotides, the CDR3 is TGTGCCACCAAGCCGGGGCGTTTTTCCTACGAGCAGTACTTC. Amino acid sequence: CATKPGRFSYEQYF.

The chain employs TRBV19 and TRBJ2-7; possibly TRBD2 for D (6 bases). Per germline, CDR1 LNHDA and CDR2 SQIVND (reference sequence). This CDR3 contains 14 residues. V lost 1 base and J 3 bases, leaving 10 bases between the germline ends. The CDR3 DNA follows: TGTGCCAGTAGTATAGGGAGGGCTTACTACGAGCAGTACTTC. Translated: CASSIGRAYYEQYF. The full variable domain, in which reference TRBV19 and TRBJ2-7 provide the parts outside the CDR3, is DGGITQSPKYLFRKEGQNVTLSCEQNLNHDAMYWYRQDPGQGLRLIYYSQIVNDFQKGDIAEGYSVSREKKESFPLTVTSAQKNPTAFYLCASSIGRAYYEQYFGPGTRLTVT.

V usage is TRBV12-5 and J usage is TRBJ2-6; perhaps TRBD1 as D (5 bases). Germline CDR1 and CDR2: LGHNT and FRNRAP. Trimming took 5 bases from V and 5 from J, leaving 22 bases between them. The CDR3 covers 18 residues. CDR3 in DNA: TGTGCTAGTGGTGGGTATTCTGCAGGACAAAGTCGGGCCAACGTCCTGACTTTC. As protein: CASGGYSAGQSRANVLTF.

The V gene is TRBV6-1, the J gene TRBJ2-2; D perhaps matches TRBD1 (6 bases). CDR1 is MNHNS, CDR2 SASEGT, per germline. The CDR3 has 14 amino acids. Trimming shortened V by 4 bases and J by 5 bases, and 11 bases separated the two germline ends. The CDR3 here is CASSGQVRTGELFF. For the CDR3, the DNA is TGTGCCAGCAGTGGACAGGTCCGGACCGGGGAGCTGTTTTTT.

The chain links TRBV9 to TRBJ2-2; no definite D call. This CDR3 has 13 amino acids. The germline V gene encodes CDR1 SGDLS and CDR2 YYNGEE. Trimming stripped 4 bases from V and 4 bases from J, with 8 bases between. CDR3 region: CASSRLTTGELFF. DNA for the CDR3: TGTGCCAGCAGCCGGCTCACCACCGGGGAGCTGTTTTTT.